The 13 T cell receptor beta chains reported below all come from one sample, sequenced in a study of regulatory T cells in long-lasting Graves disease. Arm-PCR with iRepertoire HTBI primers amplified the CDR3 regions for these TCR beta libraries. TCRdb passed the multiplex PCR reads through MiXCR, listing each CDR3 protein once. The data hold over 300,000 distinct CDR3 sequences, with roughly 16% observed a single time. Regarding time point: newly diagnosed GD, antithyroid drugs for less than 3 months. Making the TCR library involved RNA that had been extracted from PBMCs. This specimen consisted of peripheral blood mononuclear cells (PBMCs), obtained at new diagnosis, from a patient treated with antithyroid drugs. These receptors were obtained from a female donor with Graves disease.

This sequence joins TRBV20-1 and TRBJ1-1; 11 bases match TRBD1. The CDR3 is 16 amino acids. J gave up 0 bases and V 0 bases, and 3 bases lay outside the gene matches. The germline V gene encodes CDR1 DFQATT and CDR2 SNEGSKA (reference sequence). In DNA form, the CDR3 reads TGCAGTGCTAGAGAGGTGGGACAGGGGGTGAACACTGAAGCTTTCTTT. Protein: CSAREVGQGVNTEAFF.

The chain is built from TRBV6-1 and TRBJ1-4; D is possibly TRBD1 (5 bases). The V gene's germline CDR1 is MNHNS and CDR2 SASEGT. V was pared by 6 bases and J by 6 bases, with 23 bases between. The CDR3 is made up of 17 amino acids. The chain's CDR3 is CASSSGTPRGGDEKLFF. The CDR3 DNA sequence: TGTGCCAGCAGCAGTGGGACTCCCCGGGGAGGTGATGAAAAACTGTTTTTT.

This clonotype came up many times. The chain couples TRBV2 to TRBJ2-1; maybe TRBD1 (6 bases). The CDR3 has 14 amino acids. Germline lookup yields CDR1 SNHLY and CDR2 FYNNEI. V was clipped by 10 bases and J by 6 bases, with 19 bases between them. Here the CDR3 DNA reads TGTGCCACTGCGCTAGCTAGAGGGGGCAATGAGCAGTTCTTC. This sequence encodes CATALARGGNEQFF.

V is TRBV24-1 and J is TRBJ2-1, with 8 positions matching TRBD2. J was trimmed by 8 bases and V by 2 bases; bases with no gene match: 10. Germline lookup yields CDR1 KGHDR and CDR2 SFDVKD. This CDR3 is 16 amino acids long. CDR3 bases: TGTGCCACCAGTGATTCCGGGACTAGACGGATCGATGAGCAGTTCTTC. Its translation: CATSDSGTRRIDEQFF.

This clonotype was found many times. The chain has TRBV27 and TRBJ1-4; 9 bases agree with TRBD1. Germline trimming cut 6 bases from V and 8 bases from J; bases unmatched to any gene: 10. Germline CDR1 reads MNHEY; CDR2 reads SMNVEV (reference sequence). CDR3 size: 15 residues. CDR3: CASSYQGQGVEKLFF. CDR3 coding DNA: TGTGCCAGCAGCTACCAGGGACAGGGAGTGGAAAAACTGTTTTTT.

This chain uses TRBV2 with TRBJ2-2; 8 nucleotides align to TRBD2. Germline assignment: CDR1 SNHLY and CDR2 FYNNEI. The CDR3 is made up of 15 amino acids. Trimming removed 3 bases from V and 1 base from J; junction bases left unmatched: 1. CDR3 nucleotide sequence: TGTGCCAGCAGTGAGGCGGGAGGGAACACCGGGGAGCTGTTTTTT. Translating gives CASSEAGGNTGELFF.

This clonotype was picked up many times. The chain recombines TRBV9 with TRBJ2-6; 14 bases are shared with TRBD2. Germline CDR1 SGDLS, CDR2 YYNGEE. V was clipped by 4 bases and J by 4 bases; unmatched bases: 13. This CDR3 spans 20 amino acids. CDR3 protein: CASSPTTSGGAYVGANVLTF. For the CDR3, the DNA is TGTGCCAGCAGCCCTACGACTAGCGGGGGGGCATACGTGGGGGCCAACGTCCTGACTTTC. Looking up the rest from reference TRBV9 and TRBJ2-6 gives the full variable domain: DSGVTQTPKHLITATGQRVTLRCSPRSGDLSVYWYQQSLDQGLQFLIQYYNGEERAKGNILERFSAQQFPDLHSELNLSSLELGDSALYFCASSPTTSGGAYVGANVLTFGAGSRLTVL.

This clonotype was detected ten times or more. The chain links TRBV20-1 to TRBJ2-7, with D unresolved. With 1 base removed from V and 3 bases from J, the gap between germline ends came to 10 bases. The CDR3 loop spans 13 amino acids. Germline CDR1 and CDR2: DFQATT and SNEGSKA (reference sequence). The CDR3 sequence: CSARGQPSYEQYF. The CDR3 nucleotides are TGCAGTGCTAGAGGGCAGCCGAGCTACGAGCAGTACTTC.

This clonotype came up many times. The gene calls are TRBV19 and TRBJ1-5; weak D call: TRBD1 (6 bases). Trimming stripped 9 bases from V and 0 bases from J, with 15 bases between. Germline-derived CDR1 and CDR2 are LNHDA and SQIVND (reference sequence). The CDR3 extends over 15 amino acids. Here the CDR3 reads CASSKDSYSNQPQHF. DNA for the CDR3: TGTGCCAGCAGCAAGGACAGCTATAGCAATCAGCCCCAGCATTTT.

This clonotype has ten or more counts. The chain combines TRBV27 with TRBJ2-1; the D gene could be TRBD1 or TRBD2 (6 bases each). The CDR3 is made up of 14 amino acids. Germline assignment: CDR1 MNHEY and CDR2 SMNVEV (reference sequence). The ends were cut back, 3 bases at V and 6 bases at J, with 12 bases in the middle. The CDR3 sequence is CASSLQGTFNEQFF. The CDR3 bases are TGTGCCAGCAGTTTGCAGGGGACTTTCAATGAGCAGTTCTTC.

This clonotype was picked up many times. The rearrangement joins TRBV2 to TRBJ2-2, with 8 bases fitting TRBD2. Germline lookup yields CDR1 SNHLY and CDR2 FYNNEI. Trimming took 5 bases from V and 8 from J; bases not matched to a gene: 7. This CDR3 contains 14 residues. The CDR3 reads CASSPQTSVGELFF. CDR3 in DNA: TGTGCCAGCAGTCCTCAGACTAGCGTTGGGGAGCTGTTTTTT.

The genes are TRBV7-9 and TRBJ2-2; D uncertain. Germline V gives CDR1 SEHNR, CDR2 FQNEAQ (reference sequence). The germline V and J ends were trimmed by 2 bases and 0 bases, with 7 bases remaining between them. This CDR3 is 15 amino acids long. In DNA form, the CDR3 reads TGTGCCAGCAGCTTAACCCCGGCGAACACCGGGGAGCTGTTTTTT. Its protein is CASSLTPANTGELFF.

The CDR3: CASSQEFSLSLAGSEQYF. The CDR3 coding sequence is TGTGCCAGCAGCCAAGAATTCTCCCTATCGCTAGCGGGAAGCGAGCAGTACTTC. J is TRBJ2-7 and V is TRBV14; the match to TRBD2 covers 9 bases. The CDR3 covers 18 residues. Germline loops: CDR1 SGHDN, CDR2 FVKESK. V lost 0 bases and J lost 6; bases outside the gene matches: 15.